This record covers a single T cell receptor beta chain. The data derive from a study of shared clonotypes between healthy human individuals. Produced via immunoSEQ multiplex PCR; TCRdb's table is partial and in-frame only. This table has about 2,500,000 clones, more than 90% appearing once. The CDR3 runs 15 residues. The germline V gene has CDR1 SGDLS and CDR2 YYNGEE. Trimming removed 1 base from V and 3 bases from J; junction bases left unmatched: 6. This chain links TRBV9 with TRBJ1-1; 7 bases match TRBD1. Source material: naive CD4+ T cells sorted from blood. Indicated subset: CD45RA+ positively selected. This TCR was recovered from a man aged 18 to 35 in good health. The CDR3 region is CASSVSPGGDTEAFF. The CDR3 DNA reads as TGTGCCAGCAGCGTATCACCAGGGGGTGACACTGAAGCTTTCTTT.